The following is a TCR beta chain sequence with its context. The donor group consisted entirely of healthy Caucasians. TCRdb ran MiXCR on the 5' RACE reads and lists one entry per CDR3 protein. The table records some 730,000 distinct CDR3 sequences, about 20% of them present only once. The data belong to a study of identical twins. Trimming stripped 5 bases from V and 3 bases from J, with 13 bases between. This CDR3 region has 15 residues. These sequences were also reported in another study, on T cells expressing NK-cell markers.

The chain recombines TRBV12-3 or TRBV12-4 with TRBJ2-2; either TRBD1 or TRBD2 may supply D (5 bases each). Sequenced material: PBMCs. The sequence was collected from a woman aged 18-30 years in good health. CDR3 coding DNA: TGTGCCAGCAGTCCGCTAGGGGAGTACACCGGGGAGCTGTTTTTT. It encodes CASSPLGEYTGELFF.